One sample yielded the 5 T cell receptor beta chains listed below, sequenced in a study of blood T cell repertoires in COVID-19. Repertoires were generated with immunoSEQ multiplex PCR, while TCRdb's copy carries only in-frame clones and drops some. Of 200,000 or so clones listed, approximately 86% are singletons. Sequencing input: peripheral blood. The receptor source for this set is a man aged 70-80 years with active or convalescent COVID-19.

The rearrangement links TRBV7-9 to TRBJ2-5, with D possibly being TRBD1 (7 bases). Trimming pared 6 bases from V and 3 bases from J, leaving 14 bases between. The CDR3 is 14 amino acids. Per the germline V gene, CDR1 is SEHNR and CDR2 is FQNEAQ (reference sequence). In DNA, the CDR3 is TGTGCCAGCAGACAGGACAGGAGGGAAGAGACCCAGTACTTC. Translating it yields CASRQDRREETQYF.

The genes are TRBV15 and TRBJ2-1, with D possibly TRBD2 on 6 matching bases. The V end was cut by 3 bases, the J end by 0 bases, with 12 bases between. The CDR3 contains 16 residues. The V gene's germline CDR1 is LNHNV and CDR2 YYDKDF (reference sequence). The CDR3 spells CATSRWGRSSYNEQFF. DNA of the CDR3: TGTGCCACCAGCAGGTGGGGGAGGAGCTCCTACAATGAGCAGTTCTTC.

The V call is TRBV28, the J call TRBJ2-7; tentative D call: TRBD2 (6 bases). This CDR3 has 13 amino acids. Germline V gives CDR1 MDHEN, CDR2 SYDVKM. Deletions cut 6 bases from V and 6 bases from J, with 15 bases between. CDR3 in DNA: TGTGCCAGCAGGAGAATGGGGGGTTTCGAGCAGTACTTC. Its translation: CASRRMGGFEQYF.

This clone was observed once. This chain links TRBV30 with TRBJ2-4; maybe TRBD2 (6 bases). Trimming left V 1 base short and J 5 bases short, with 9 bases between. CDR1 is GTSNPN, CDR2 SVGIG, per germline (reference sequence). The CDR3 runs 13 residues. CDR3 in amino acids: CAWSASGENIQYF. CDR3 in DNA: TGTGCCTGGAGTGCTTCGGGGGAAAACATTCAGTACTTC. The full variable domain, completed using reference TRBV30 and TRBJ2-4, is SQTIHQWPATLVQPVGSPLSLECTVEGTSNPNLYWYRQAAGRGLQLLFYSVGIGQISSEVPQNLSASRPQDRQFILSSKKLLLSDSGFYLCAWSASGENIQYFGAGTRLSVL.

This chain joins TRBV6-2 or TRBV6-3 and TRBJ1-5; 11 bases match TRBD1. Germline trimming cut 5 bases from V and 5 bases from J; bases unmatched to any gene: 11. The CDR3 contains 17 residues. CDR1 and CDR2 from the germline V gene are MNHEY and SVGEGT. The CDR3 loop reads CASSPHPGTGGYQPQHF. The CDR3 nucleotides read TGTGCCAGCAGTCCCCACCCCGGGACAGGGGGTTATCAGCCCCAGCATTTT.